This TCR beta chain was identified in a study of T cell responses to AZD1222 COVID-19 vaccine. Libraries were prepared by immunoSEQ multiplex PCR; TCRdb keeps only in-frame clonotypes and omits some of them. The sample holds roughly 120,000 clones; roughly 87% are singletons and the top ten take roughly 8%. As concerns this clone: Its antigen is still unknown.

CDR1 is MGHRA and CDR2 is YSYEKL in the germline V gene. The CDR3 has 17 amino acids. Trimming cost V 5 bases and J 2 bases, with 16 bases left between them. Findings of the study overall: Epitopes outside B.1.351 and B.1.1.7 mutated regions reportedly drew nearly half of spike TCRs. Among AZD1222 vaccinees, only five or six were seropositive at baseline. White British ancestry dominated among donors, who included more females, and clonal diversity was possibly underestimated. CD4 TCRs linked to vaccination spanned spike, dominating at 160-218 and 743-854.

Sample: peripheral blood, taken on day 0 of AZD1222 vaccination. The genes are TRBV4-1 and TRBJ2-6, with D possibly being TRBD1 (6 bases). The TCR originated in an adult in good health. DNA of the CDR3: TGCGCCAGCAGCGTAGGACAGAGGGGAACTGGGGCCAACGTCCTGACTTTC. Residues: CASSVGQRGTGANVLTF.